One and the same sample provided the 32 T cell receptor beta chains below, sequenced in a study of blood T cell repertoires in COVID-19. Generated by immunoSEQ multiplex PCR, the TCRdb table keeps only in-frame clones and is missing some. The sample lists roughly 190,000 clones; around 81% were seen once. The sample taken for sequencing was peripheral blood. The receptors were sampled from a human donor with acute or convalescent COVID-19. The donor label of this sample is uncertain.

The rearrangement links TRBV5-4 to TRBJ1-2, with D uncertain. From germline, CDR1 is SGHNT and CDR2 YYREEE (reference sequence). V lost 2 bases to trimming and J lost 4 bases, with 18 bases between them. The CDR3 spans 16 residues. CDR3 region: CASSFLLRRSAYGYTF. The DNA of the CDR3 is TGTGCCAGCAGCTTTCTTCTACGGAGGAGCGCCTATGGCTACACCTTC.

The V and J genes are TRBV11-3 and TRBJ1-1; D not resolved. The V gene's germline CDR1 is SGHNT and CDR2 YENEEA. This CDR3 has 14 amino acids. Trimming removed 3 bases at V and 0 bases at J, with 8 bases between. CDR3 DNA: TGTGCCAGCAGCTTTGACTCCATGAACACTGAAGCTTTCTTT. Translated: CASSFDSMNTEAFF.

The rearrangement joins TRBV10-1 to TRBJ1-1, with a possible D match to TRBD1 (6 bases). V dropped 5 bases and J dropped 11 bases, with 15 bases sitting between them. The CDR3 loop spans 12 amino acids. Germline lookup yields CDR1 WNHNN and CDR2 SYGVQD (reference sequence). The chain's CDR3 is CASSSTGSWAFF. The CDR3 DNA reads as TGCGCCAGCAGTTCCACAGGGAGCTGGGCTTTCTTT.

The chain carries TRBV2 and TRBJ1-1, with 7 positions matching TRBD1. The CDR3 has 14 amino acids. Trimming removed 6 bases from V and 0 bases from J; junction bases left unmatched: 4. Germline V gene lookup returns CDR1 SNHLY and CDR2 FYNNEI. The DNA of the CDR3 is TGTGCCAGCAGATACAGGGGTCTGAACACTGAAGCTTTCTTT. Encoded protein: CASRYRGLNTEAFF.

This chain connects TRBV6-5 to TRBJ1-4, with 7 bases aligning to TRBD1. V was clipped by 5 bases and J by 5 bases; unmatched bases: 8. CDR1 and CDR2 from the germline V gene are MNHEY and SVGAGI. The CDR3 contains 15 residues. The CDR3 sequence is CASSQNRGDNEKLFF. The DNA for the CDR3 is TGTGCCAGCAGTCAAAACAGGGGCGACAATGAAAAACTGTTTTTT.

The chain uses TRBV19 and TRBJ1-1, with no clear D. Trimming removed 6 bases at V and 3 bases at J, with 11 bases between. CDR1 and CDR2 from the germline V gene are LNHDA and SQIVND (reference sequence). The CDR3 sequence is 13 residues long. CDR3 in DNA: TGTGCCAGTAGCCCTACAGAGTACACTGAAGCTTTCTTT. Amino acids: CASSPTEYTEAFF.

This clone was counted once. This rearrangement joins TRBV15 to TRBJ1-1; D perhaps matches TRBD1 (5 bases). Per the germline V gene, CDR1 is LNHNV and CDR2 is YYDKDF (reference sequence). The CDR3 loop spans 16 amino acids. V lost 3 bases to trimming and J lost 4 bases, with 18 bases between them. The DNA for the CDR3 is TGTGCCACCAGCAGTGCACGACCGGGGGGAAGCACTGAAGCTTTCTTT. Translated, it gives CATSSARPGGSTEAFF.

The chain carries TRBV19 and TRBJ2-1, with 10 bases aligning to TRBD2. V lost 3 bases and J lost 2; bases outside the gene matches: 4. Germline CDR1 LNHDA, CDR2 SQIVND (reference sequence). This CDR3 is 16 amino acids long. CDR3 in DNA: TGTGCCAGTAGTATTGAAGCGGGAGGGCCCTACAATGAGCAGTTCTTC. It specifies CASSIEAGGPYNEQFF.

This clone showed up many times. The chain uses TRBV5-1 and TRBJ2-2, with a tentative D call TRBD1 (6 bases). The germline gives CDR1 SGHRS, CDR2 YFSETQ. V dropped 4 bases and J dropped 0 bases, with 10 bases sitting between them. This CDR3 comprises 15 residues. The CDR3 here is CASSRDTTNTGELFF. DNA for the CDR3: TGCGCCAGCAGCCGGGACACCACGAACACCGGGGAGCTGTTTTTT.

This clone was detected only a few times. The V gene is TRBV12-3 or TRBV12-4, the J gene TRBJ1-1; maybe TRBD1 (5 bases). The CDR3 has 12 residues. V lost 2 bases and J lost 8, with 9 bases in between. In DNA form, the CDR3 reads TGTGCCAGCAGTTTAAGGGGCCCCGAAGCTTTCTTT. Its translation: CASSLRGPEAFF.

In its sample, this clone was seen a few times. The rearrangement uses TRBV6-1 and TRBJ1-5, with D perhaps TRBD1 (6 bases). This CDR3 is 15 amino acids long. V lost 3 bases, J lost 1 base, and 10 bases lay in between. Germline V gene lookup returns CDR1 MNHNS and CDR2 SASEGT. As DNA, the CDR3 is TGTGCCAGCAGTGACAACGGACAGAGCAATCAGCCCCAGCATTTT. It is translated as CASSDNGQSNQPQHF.

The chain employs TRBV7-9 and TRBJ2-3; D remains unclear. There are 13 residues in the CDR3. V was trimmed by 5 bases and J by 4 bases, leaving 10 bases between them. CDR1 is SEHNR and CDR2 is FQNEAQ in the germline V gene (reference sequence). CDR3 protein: CASSPSVSDTQYF. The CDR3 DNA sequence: TGTGCCAGCAGCCCAAGCGTATCAGATACGCAGTATTTT.

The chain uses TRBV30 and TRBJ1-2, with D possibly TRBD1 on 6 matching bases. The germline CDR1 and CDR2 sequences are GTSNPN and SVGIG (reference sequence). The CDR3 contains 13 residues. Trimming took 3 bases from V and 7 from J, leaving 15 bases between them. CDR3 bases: TGTGCCTGGAGCGATTGGGGGCGCCGTGGCTACACCTTC. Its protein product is CAWSDWGRRGYTF.

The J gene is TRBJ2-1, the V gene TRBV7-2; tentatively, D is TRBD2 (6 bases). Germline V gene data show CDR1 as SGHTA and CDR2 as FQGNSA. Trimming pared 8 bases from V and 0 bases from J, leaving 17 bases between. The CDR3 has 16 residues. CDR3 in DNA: TGTGCCAGCTGCAGTCGCGCGGGAAGCTCCTACAATGAGCAGTTCTTC. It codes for CASCSRAGSSYNEQFF.

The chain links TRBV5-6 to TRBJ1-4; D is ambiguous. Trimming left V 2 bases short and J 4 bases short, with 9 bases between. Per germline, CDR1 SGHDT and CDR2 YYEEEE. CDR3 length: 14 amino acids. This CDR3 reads CASSLVSVNEKLFF. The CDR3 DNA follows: TGTGCCAGCAGCTTAGTGTCAGTTAATGAAAAACTGTTTTTT.

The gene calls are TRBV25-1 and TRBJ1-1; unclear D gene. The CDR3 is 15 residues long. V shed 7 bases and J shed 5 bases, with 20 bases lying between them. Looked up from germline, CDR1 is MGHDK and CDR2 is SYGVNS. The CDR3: CASTSIGGRRTEAFF. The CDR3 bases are TGTGCCAGCACTTCCATTGGCGGAAGGAGGACTGAAGCTTTCTTT.

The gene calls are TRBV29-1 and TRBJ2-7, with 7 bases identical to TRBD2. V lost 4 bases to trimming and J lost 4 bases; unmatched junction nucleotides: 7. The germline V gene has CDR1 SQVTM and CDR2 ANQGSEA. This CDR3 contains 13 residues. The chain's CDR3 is CSVVGGVWYEQYF. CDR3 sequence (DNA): TGCAGCGTTGTGGGGGGGGTTTGGTACGAGCAGTACTTC.

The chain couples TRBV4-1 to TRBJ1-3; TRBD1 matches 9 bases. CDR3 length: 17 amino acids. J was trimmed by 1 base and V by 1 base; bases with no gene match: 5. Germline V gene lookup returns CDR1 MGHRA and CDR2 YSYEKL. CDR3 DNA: TGCGCCAGCAGCCAAGGCTACAGGGGGCCATCTGGAAACACCATATATTTT. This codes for CASSQGYRGPSGNTIYF.

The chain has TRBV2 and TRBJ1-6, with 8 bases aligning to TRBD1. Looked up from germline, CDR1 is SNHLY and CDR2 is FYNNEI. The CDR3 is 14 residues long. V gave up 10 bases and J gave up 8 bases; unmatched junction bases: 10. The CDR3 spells CATKATGGYSPLHF. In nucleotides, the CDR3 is TGTGCCACCAAGGCCACAGGGGGTTATTCACCCCTCCACTTT.

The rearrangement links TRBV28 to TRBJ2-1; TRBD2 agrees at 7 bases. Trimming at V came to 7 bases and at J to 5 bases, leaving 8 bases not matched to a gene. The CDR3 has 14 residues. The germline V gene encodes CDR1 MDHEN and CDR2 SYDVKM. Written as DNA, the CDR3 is TGTGCCAGCATCTCGTGGGGGGGGAACAATGAGCAGTTCTTC. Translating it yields CASISWGGNNEQFF.

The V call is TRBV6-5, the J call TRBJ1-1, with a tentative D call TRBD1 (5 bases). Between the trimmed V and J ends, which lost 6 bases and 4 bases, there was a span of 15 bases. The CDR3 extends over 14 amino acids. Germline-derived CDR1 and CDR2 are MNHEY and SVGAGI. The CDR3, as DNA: TGTGCCAGCAGCCGAGGTTCCGGGGGCACTGAAGCTTTCTTT. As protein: CASSRGSGGTEAFF.

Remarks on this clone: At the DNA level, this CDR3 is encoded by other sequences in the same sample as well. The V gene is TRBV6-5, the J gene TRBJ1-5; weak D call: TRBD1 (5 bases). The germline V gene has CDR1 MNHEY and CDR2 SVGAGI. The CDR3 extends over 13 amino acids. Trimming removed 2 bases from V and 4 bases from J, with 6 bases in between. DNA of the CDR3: TGTGCCAGCAGTTACAGGGGAAATCAGCCCCAGCATTTT. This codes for CASSYRGNQPQHF.

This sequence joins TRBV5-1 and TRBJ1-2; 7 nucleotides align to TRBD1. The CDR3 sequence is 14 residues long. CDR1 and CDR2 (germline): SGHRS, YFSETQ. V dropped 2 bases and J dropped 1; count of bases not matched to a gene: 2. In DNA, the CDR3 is TGCGCCAGCAGCTTAACAGGGGATAACTATGGCTACACCTTC. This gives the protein CASSLTGDNYGYTF. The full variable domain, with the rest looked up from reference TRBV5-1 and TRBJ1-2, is KAGVTQTPRYLIKTRGQQVTLSCSPISGHRSVSWYQQTPGQGLQFLFEYFSETQRNKGNFPGRFSGRQFSNSRSEMNVSTLELGDSALYLCASSLTGDNYGYTFGSGTRLTVV.

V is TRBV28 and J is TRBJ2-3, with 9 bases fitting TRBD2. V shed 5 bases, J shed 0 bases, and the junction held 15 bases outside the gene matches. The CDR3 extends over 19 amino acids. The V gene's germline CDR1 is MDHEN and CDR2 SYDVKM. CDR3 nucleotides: TGTGCCAGCAGTCCCGCAGGGTTGGCGGGAGGGTCGAGCACAGATACGCAGTATTTT. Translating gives CASSPAGLAGGSSTDTQYF.

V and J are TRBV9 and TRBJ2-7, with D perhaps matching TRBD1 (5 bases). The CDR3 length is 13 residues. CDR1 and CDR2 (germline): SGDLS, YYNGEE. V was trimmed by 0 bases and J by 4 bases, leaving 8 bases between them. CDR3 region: CASSVDQGYEQYF. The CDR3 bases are TGTGCCAGCAGCGTAGACCAGGGTTACGAGCAGTACTTC.

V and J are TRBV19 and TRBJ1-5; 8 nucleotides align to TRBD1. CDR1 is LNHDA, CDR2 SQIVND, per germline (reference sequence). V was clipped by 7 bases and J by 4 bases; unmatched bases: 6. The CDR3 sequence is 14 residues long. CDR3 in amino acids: CASTAGQVNQPQHF. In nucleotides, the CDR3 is TGTGCCAGTACTGCGGGACAGGTAAATCAGCCCCAGCATTTT.

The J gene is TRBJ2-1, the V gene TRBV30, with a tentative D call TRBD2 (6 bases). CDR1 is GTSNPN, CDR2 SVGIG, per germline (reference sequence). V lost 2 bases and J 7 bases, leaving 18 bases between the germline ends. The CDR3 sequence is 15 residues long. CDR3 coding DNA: TGTGCCTGGAGTCCTGGTGGAGGGCCTGGGAATGAGCAGTTCTTC. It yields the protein CAWSPGGGPGNEQFF. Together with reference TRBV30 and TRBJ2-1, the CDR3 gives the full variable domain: SQTIHQWPATLVQPVGSPLSLECTVEGTSNPNLYWYRQAAGRGLQLLFYSVGIGQISSEVPQNLSASRPQDRQFILSSKKLLLSDSGFYLCAWSPGGGPGNEQFFGPGTRLTVL.

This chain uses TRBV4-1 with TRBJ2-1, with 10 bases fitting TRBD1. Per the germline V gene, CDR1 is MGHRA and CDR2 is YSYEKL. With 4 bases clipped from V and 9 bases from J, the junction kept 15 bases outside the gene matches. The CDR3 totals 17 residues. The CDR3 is CASSPYGTGDPDREQFF. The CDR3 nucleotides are TGCGCCAGCAGCCCCTACGGGACAGGGGACCCCGACCGTGAGCAGTTCTTC.

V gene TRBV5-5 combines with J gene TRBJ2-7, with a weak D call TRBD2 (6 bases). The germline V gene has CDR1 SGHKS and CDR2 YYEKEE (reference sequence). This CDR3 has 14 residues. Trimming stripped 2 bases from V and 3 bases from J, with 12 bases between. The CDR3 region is CASSFPGTLYEQYF. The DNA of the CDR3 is TGTGCCAGCAGCTTTCCCGGGACTCTCTACGAGCAGTACTTC.

CDR3 sequence reads: CASSPAQGDYTF. For the CDR3, the DNA is TGTGCCAGCAGCCCAGCACAGGGGGACTACACCTTC. V usage is TRBV7-9 and J usage is TRBJ1-2; the match to TRBD1 covers 8 bases. The CDR3 spans 12 residues. CDR1 is SEHNR, CDR2 FQNEAQ, per germline (reference sequence). The ends lost 5 bases at V and 10 bases at J; junction bases unmatched: 6.

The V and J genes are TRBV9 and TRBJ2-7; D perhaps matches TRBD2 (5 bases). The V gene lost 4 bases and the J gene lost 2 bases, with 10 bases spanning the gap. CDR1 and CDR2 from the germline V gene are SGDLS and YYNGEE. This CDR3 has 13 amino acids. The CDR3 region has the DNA TGTGCCAGCAGCCGGGGATCCCCCTACGAGCAGTACTTC. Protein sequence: CASSRGSPYEQYF.

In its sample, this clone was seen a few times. The DNA of the CDR3 is TGTGCCAGCAGTTACTCCAGGGAGGACTACGAGCAGTACTTC. Protein sequence: CASSYSREDYEQYF. The chain carries TRBV6-5 and TRBJ2-7, with D perhaps TRBD2 (6 bases). V was pared by 0 bases and J by 3 bases, with 9 bases between. The germline CDR1 and CDR2 sequences are MNHEY and SVGAGI. There are 14 residues in the CDR3.